Presented here are 21 T cell receptor beta chains from one specimen sequenced in a study of identical twins. Each CDR3 protein is one row after TCRdb ran MiXCR on the 5' RACE reads. The sample lists about 530,000 distinct CDR3 sequences; under 25% were seen once. These data also featured in a second study, about yellow fever vaccine responses in identical twins.

The specimen was CD4+ T cells sorted from blood. These TCRs come from a woman aged 18-30 years in good health.

The chain couples TRBV5-1 to TRBJ2-6; TRBD1 is a possible D gene (5 bases). V was shortened by 0 bases and J by 0 bases, with 10 bases between the two germline ends. The germline V gene encodes CDR1 SGHRS and CDR2 YFSETQ. This CDR3 spans 17 amino acids. The CDR3 nucleotides are TGCGCCAGCAGCTTGGCAGGGCAATCCTCTGGGGCCAACGTCCTGACTTTC. Encoded protein: CASSLAGQSSGANVLTF.

The chain recombines TRBV14 with TRBJ2-7; D unresolved. The V end lost 1 base, the J end lost 6 bases, and 7 bases lay between the germline ends. CDR1 is SGHDN, CDR2 FVKESK, per germline. The CDR3 consists of 12 residues. The CDR3, as DNA: TGTGCCAGCAGCCAAGTCAATGCCGAGCAGTACTTC. It translates to CASSQVNAEQYF.

This chain uses TRBV4-2 with TRBJ2-5, with TRBD2 identical over 15 bases. CDR3 length: 18 residues. Germline V gene lookup returns CDR1 LGHNA and CDR2 YNFKEQ. With V trimmed by 4 bases and J by 2 bases, 8 bases remained unmatched. The CDR3 sequence: CASSRGLAGGPAQETQYF. The CDR3 DNA is TGTGCCAGCAGCCGTGGACTAGCGGGAGGGCCAGCACAAGAGACCCAGTACTTC.

V gene TRBV24-1 combines with J gene TRBJ2-1; TRBD2 matches at 8 bases. V lost 1 base and J lost 7; bases outside the gene matches: 8. This CDR3 has 16 amino acids. The germline V gene has CDR1 KGHDR and CDR2 SFDVKD. The CDR3 sequence is CATSDLRAGDENEQFF. The DNA for the CDR3 is TGTGCCACCAGTGATTTAAGAGCGGGAGATGAGAATGAGCAGTTCTTC.

V and J are TRBV10-3 and TRBJ2-3; 10 bases map to TRBD2. This CDR3 contains 15 residues. CDR1 and CDR2 (germline): ENHRY, SYGVKD. The V segment lost 10 bases and the J segment 4 bases; nucleotides outside the gene matches: 11. The chain's CDR3 is CASTELAGSADTQYF. The CDR3 DNA is TGTGCCAGCACGGAACTAGCGGGGTCCGCAGATACGCAGTATTTT.

The V call is TRBV20-1, the J call TRBJ1-5; no firm D call. Germline loops: CDR1 DFQATT, CDR2 SNEGSKA (reference sequence). The CDR3 loop spans 15 amino acids. V was pared by 3 bases and J by 0 bases, with 12 bases between. The CDR3 region has the DNA TGCAGTGCTAGGACCTCAGAGAATAGCAATCAGCCCCAGCATTTT. It translates to CSARTSENSNQPQHF.

A remark on this clonotype: At one end the junction does not follow the germline gene, possibly because of a read error. This chain links TRBV19 with TRBJ2-1; 9 bases match TRBD2. CDR3 size: 15 residues. CDR1 LNHDA and CDR2 SQIVND come from the germline V gene (reference sequence). The CDR3 DNA is TGTGCCTGTAGTATAGCTAGCGGGGCATACAATGAGCAGTTCTTC. This translates into CACSIASGAYNEQFF.

This clonotype was seen only a few times. The chain couples TRBV5-1 to TRBJ2-7; D perhaps matches TRBD2 (5 bases). The CDR3 length is 18 residues. V was cut by 4 bases and J by 3 bases, with 26 bases left in between. Germline V lookup: CDR1 SGHRS, CDR2 YFSETQ. CDR3 coding DNA: TGCGCCAGCAGCCCGTCCGAAAAGCGGTGGGGTCGTTACTACGAGCAGTACTTC. It codes for CASSPSEKRWGRYYEQYF.

The V and J genes are TRBV5-1 and TRBJ1-4; D is perhaps TRBD1 (5 bases). Trimming removed 3 bases from V and 1 base from J, with 10 bases in between. The CDR3 sequence is 15 residues long. Germline V gene sequence: CDR1 SGHRS, CDR2 YFSETQ. CDR3 nucleotides: TGCGCCAGCAGCTCCGGGGGTTTAACTAATGAAAAACTGTTTTTT. Translated: CASSSGGLTNEKLFF.

A few counts support this clonotype. V and J are TRBV5-6 and TRBJ2-5, with TRBD1 as a possible D gene (6 bases). Deletions cut 5 bases from V and 2 bases from J, with 19 bases between. The CDR3 totals 16 residues. The germline CDR1 and CDR2 sequences are SGHDT and YYEEEE. This CDR3 is CASSPPLPGQQETQYF. The CDR3 DNA reads TGTGCCAGCAGTCCCCCCCTCCCGGGACAACAAGAGACCCAGTACTTC.

This clonotype showed up just a few times. The rearrangement joins TRBV24-1 to TRBJ2-1; the D is unclear. This CDR3 is 16 amino acids long. Looked up from germline, CDR1 is KGHDR and CDR2 is SFDVKD. The V and J ends lost 3 bases and 6 bases respectively, with 17 bases between them. CDR3 amino acids: CATSDPGRVSSNEQFF. CDR3 coding DNA: TGTGCCACCAGTGATCCCGGACGGGTATCTAGCAATGAGCAGTTCTTC.

The chain links TRBV6-4 to TRBJ2-1; 7 bases align to TRBD1. The ends lost 4 bases at V and 10 bases at J; junction bases unmatched: 7. The CDR3 consists of 13 residues. The germline V gene encodes CDR1 MRHNA and CDR2 SNTAGT. CDR3 DNA: TGTGCCAGCAGTGTCGAACAGGGGTTAGAGCAGTTCTTC. It yields the protein CASSVEQGLEQFF.

This clonotype was picked up a small number of times. The genes are TRBV15 and TRBJ2-7, with 7 nucleotides matching TRBD2. The CDR3 runs 16 residues. The ends lost 0 bases at V and 3 bases at J; junction bases unmatched: 8. Germline loops: CDR1 LNHNV, CDR2 YYDKDF (reference sequence). CDR3 DNA sequence: TGTGCCACCAGCAGAGATCGATTGGGGAGGGACTACGAGCAGTACTTC. This sequence encodes CATSRDRLGRDYEQYF.

The chain has TRBV12-3 or TRBV12-4 and TRBJ2-5, with 8 positions matching TRBD1. The CDR3 length is 16 residues. J lost 7 bases, V lost 2 bases, and 12 bases had no gene match. The CDR3: CASSLTGQGARGTQYF. The CDR3, as DNA: TGTGCCAGCAGTTTAACAGGACAGGGAGCACGAGGGACCCAGTACTTC.

This clonotype was detected a few times. The chain joins TRBV18 to TRBJ2-2; D not certain. Germline V gene lookup returns CDR1 KGHSH and CDR2 LQKENI. CDR3 size: 15 residues. Trimming stripped 2 bases from V and 5 bases from J, with 12 bases between. In DNA, the CDR3 is TGTGCCAGCTCACCATTTAGTGGGCGTACCGGGGAGCTGTTTTTT. Its translation: CASSPFSGRTGELFF.

There are a few counts of this clonotype. This chain connects TRBV6-5 to TRBJ2-2, with D possibly TRBD2 on 5 matching bases. Germline V lookup: CDR1 MNHEY, CDR2 SVGAGI. The CDR3 runs to 15 residues. The V end lost 2 bases, the J end lost 2 bases, and 9 bases lay between the germline ends. The CDR3 DNA sequence: TGTGCCAGCAGTTACGGCCTAGCAAACACCGGGGAGCTGTTTTTT. Translated, it gives CASSYGLANTGELFF.

This clonotype was counted between two and nine times. The rearrangement uses TRBV20-1 and TRBJ1-2, with no clear D. CDR3 length: 12 amino acids. Germline-derived CDR1 and CDR2 are DFQATT and SNEGSKA (reference sequence). V was trimmed by 4 bases and J by 4 bases, leaving 10 bases between them. CDR3 loop: CSANSWSYGYTF. DNA of the CDR3: TGCAGTGCTAACTCATGGAGCTATGGCTACACCTTC.

The chain is built from TRBV4-1 and TRBJ2-7; 13 nucleotides agree with TRBD2. V gave up 1 base and J gave up 3 bases; unmatched junction bases: 3. Germline values: CDR1 MGHRA, CDR2 YSYEKL. The CDR3 has 16 amino acids. Here the CDR3 DNA reads TGCGCCAGCAGCCAAGCCGGGACTAGCGGGATCTACGAGCAGTACTTC. Its translation is CASSQAGTSGIYEQYF.

The chain has TRBV20-1 and TRBJ2-5; D is possibly TRBD1 (5 bases). Germline CDR1 reads DFQATT; CDR2 reads SNEGSKA (reference sequence). Trimming pared 0 bases from V and 1 base from J, leaving 12 bases between. The CDR3 runs 15 residues. For the CDR3, the DNA is TGCAGTGCTAGAGATCCCCTAGACAGCCAAGAGACCCAGTACTTC. It translates to CSARDPLDSQETQYF.

The rearrangement links TRBV12-3 or TRBV12-4 to TRBJ2-1; a possible D gene is TRBD2 (5 bases). V was cut by 4 bases and J by 4 bases, with 8 bases left in between. The CDR3 loop spans 13 amino acids. CDR3 bases: TGTGCCAGCAGTTCCCTAGCTTACAATGAGCAGTTCTTC. Encoded protein: CASSSLAYNEQFF.

The CDR3 loop is CSARGRASGGPDTQYF. The CDR3 nucleotides read TGCAGTGCTAGAGGCCGGGCTAGCGGGGGTCCAGATACGCAGTATTTT. The V and J genes are TRBV20-1 and TRBJ2-3, with 10 bases matching TRBD2. Germline assignment: CDR1 DFQATT and CDR2 SNEGSKA (reference sequence). The junction had 8 bases not matched to a gene; V was cut back by 1 base and J by 4 bases. The CDR3 covers 16 residues.